This entry lists 10 T cell receptor beta chains sequenced from one sample in a study of siplizumab effects on memory and regulatory T cells. Produced via immunoSEQ multiplex PCR; TCRdb's table is partial and in-frame only. The table shows 70,000 or so clones, with approximately 88% occurring only once. Sequenced: Tregs sorted from blood. The receptor set was obtained from a human donor in good health.

This clone occurred once. V gene TRBV14 combines with J gene TRBJ2-3, with 8 bases lining up with TRBD2. Per germline, CDR1 SGHDN and CDR2 FVKESK. V shed 4 bases and J 4 bases; nucleotides not matched to a gene: 7. The CDR3 extends over 15 amino acids. The CDR3 sequence is CASSPIGTSADTQYF. CDR3 in DNA: TGTGCCAGCAGCCCCATAGGGACTAGTGCAGATACGCAGTATTTT.

V is TRBV7-2 and J is TRBJ2-7; 8 positions match TRBD2. V trimming: 4 bases; J trimming: 0 bases; junction bases outside the gene matches: 8. This CDR3 region has 16 residues. Looked up from germline, CDR1 is SGHTA and CDR2 is FQGNSA. DNA for the CDR3: TGTGCCAGCAGCTACTTTAGCGGGATTACCTCCTACGAGCAGTACTTC. Amino acid sequence: CASSYFSGITSYEQYF.

The rearrangement uses TRBV30 and TRBJ2-7, with D possibly being TRBD1 (6 bases). Germline-derived CDR1 and CDR2 are GTSNPN and SVGIG (reference sequence). V dropped 2 bases and J dropped 0 bases, with 14 bases sitting between them. There are 15 residues in the CDR3. The CDR3: CAWSRPGHSSYEQYF. CDR3 nucleotides: TGTGCCTGGAGTCGACCGGGACATAGCTCCTACGAGCAGTACTTC. The full variable domain, its missing parts supplied by reference TRBV30 and TRBJ2-7, is SQTIHQWPATLVQPVGSPLSLECTVEGTSNPNLYWYRQAAGRGLQLLFYSVGIGQISSEVPQNLSASRPQDRQFILSSKKLLLSDSGFYLCAWSRPGHSSYEQYFGPGTRLTVT.

To note about this clone: One end of the junction fails to match germline, which may point to a read error. This chain connects TRBV7-7 to TRBJ1-1, with D uncertain. Germline assignment: CDR1 SSHAT and CDR2 FNYEAQ (reference sequence). This CDR3 spans 13 amino acids. The CDR3 region is CASSQQMNTEAFF. The DNA of the CDR3 is TGTGCTAGCAGCCAACAGATGAACACTGAAGCTTTCTTT.

The rearrangement joins TRBV19 to TRBJ1-4; possibly TRBD1 for D (5 bases). V was cut by 7 bases and J by 4 bases, with 16 bases left in between. Germline V gives CDR1 LNHDA, CDR2 SQIVND (reference sequence). This CDR3 spans 15 amino acids. This CDR3 is CASTLFYRLNEKLFF. CDR3 DNA: TGTGCCAGTACGCTGTTTTACAGGCTTAATGAAAAACTGTTTTTT.

This chain uses TRBV11-2 with TRBJ2-7; D possibly corresponds to TRBD1 (5 bases). Germline V lookup: CDR1 SGHAT, CDR2 FQNNGV. V lost 1 base to trimming and J lost 2 bases, with 9 bases between them. The CDR3 length is 14 residues. Here the CDR3 DNA reads TGTGCCAGCAGCTTAGCAGGGCCTACCTACGAGCAGTACTTC. Translated, it gives CASSLAGPTYEQYF.

The chain has TRBV12-5 and TRBJ1-5; D is undetermined. This CDR3 contains 12 residues. V lost 1 base and J lost 7, with 5 bases in between. CDR1 and CDR2 (germline): LGHNT, FRNRAP. CDR3 bases: TGTGCTAGTGGTTTGGACCGGCAGCCCCAGCATTTT. Translated: CASGLDRQPQHF.

V and J are TRBV7-6 and TRBJ2-7, with D perhaps matching TRBD1 or TRBD2 (7 bases each). Germline CDR1 reads SGHVS; CDR2 reads FNYEAQ. This CDR3 is built from 15 residues. V lost 1 base, J lost 1 base, and 11 bases lay in between. CDR3 region: CASSLVQGGSYEQYF. The CDR3 DNA sequence: TGTGCCAGCAGCTTAGTGCAGGGGGGGTCCTACGAGCAGTACTTC.

CDR3 coding DNA: TGTGCCAGCAGTCAACAAGGCACCAAACTCTACAATGAGCAGTTCTTC. It specifies CASSQQGTKLYNEQFF. The J gene is TRBJ2-1, the V gene TRBV27; D gene uncertain. The CDR3 runs to 16 residues. V lost 5 bases to trimming and J lost 3 bases, with 17 bases between them. Germline CDR1 is MNHEY and CDR2 is SMNVEV (reference sequence).

The V gene is TRBV4-1, the J gene TRBJ2-2; TRBD1 is a possible D gene (5 bases). CDR1 is MGHRA and CDR2 is YSYEKL in the germline V gene. V lost 2 bases, J lost 1 base, and 17 bases lay in between. The CDR3 runs to 18 residues. For the CDR3, the DNA is TGCGCCAGCAGCCAATACTTTTCCGGACATCTGAACACCGGGGAGCTGTTTTTT. Protein sequence: CASSQYFSGHLNTGELFF.